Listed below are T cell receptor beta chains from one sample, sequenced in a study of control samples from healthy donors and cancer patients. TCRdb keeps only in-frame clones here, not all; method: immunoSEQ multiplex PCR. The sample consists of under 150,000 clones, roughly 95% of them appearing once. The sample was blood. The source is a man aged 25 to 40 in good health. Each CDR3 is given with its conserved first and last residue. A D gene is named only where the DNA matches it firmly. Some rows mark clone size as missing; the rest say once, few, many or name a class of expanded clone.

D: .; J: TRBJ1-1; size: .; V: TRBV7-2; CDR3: CASSLGFQGYTEAFF; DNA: TGTGCCAGCAGCTTAGGGTTCCAGGGCTACACTGAAGCTTTCTTT
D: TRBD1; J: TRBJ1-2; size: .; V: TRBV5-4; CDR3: CASSPPGQRGYGYTF; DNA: TGTGCCAGCAGCCCCCCGGGACAGCGAGGGTATGGCTACACCTTC
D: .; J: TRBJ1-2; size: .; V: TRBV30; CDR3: CACTAGYYGYTF; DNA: TGTGCCTGCACGGCGGGGTACTATGGCTACACCTTC
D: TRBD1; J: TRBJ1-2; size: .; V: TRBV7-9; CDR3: CASSSTGQDYGYTF; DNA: TGTGCCAGCAGCTCCACGGGACAGGACTATGGCTACACCTTC
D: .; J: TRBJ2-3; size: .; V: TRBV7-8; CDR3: CASSLSDTQYF; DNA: TGTGCCAGCAGCCTCTCAGATACGCAGTATTTT
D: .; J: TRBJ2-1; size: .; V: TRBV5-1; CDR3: CASSLGLQRNEQFF; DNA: TGCGCCAGCAGCTTGGGACTCCAGCGGAATGAGCAGTTCTTC
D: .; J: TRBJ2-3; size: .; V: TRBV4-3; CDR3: CASSPWRGLTDTQYF; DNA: TGCGCCAGCAGCCCTTGGAGAGGTTTAACAGATACGCAGTATTTT
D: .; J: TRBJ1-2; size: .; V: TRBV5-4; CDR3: CASSLTANYGYTF; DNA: TGTGCCAGCAGCTTGACAGCTAACTATGGCTACACCTTC
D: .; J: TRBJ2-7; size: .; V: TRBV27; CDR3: CASSLSKGHEQYF; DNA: TGTGCCAGCAGTTTATCGAAGGGCCACGAGCAGTACTTC
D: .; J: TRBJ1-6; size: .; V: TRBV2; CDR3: CASRELAPTYNSPLHF; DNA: TGTGCCAGCAGAGAACTGGCCCCGACCTATAATTCACCCCTCCACTTT
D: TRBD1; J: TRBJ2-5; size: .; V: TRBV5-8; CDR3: CASSSGDREGETQYF; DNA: TGTGCCAGCAGCTCGGGGGACAGGGAAGGAGAGACCCAGTACTTC
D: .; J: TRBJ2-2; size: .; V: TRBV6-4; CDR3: CASSDEGGTGELFF; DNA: TGTGCCAGCAGTGACGAGGGGGGCACCGGGGAGCTGTTTTTT
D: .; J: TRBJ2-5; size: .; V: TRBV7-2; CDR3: CASSLGGRETQYF; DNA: TGTGCCAGCAGCTTGGGCGGGCGGGAGACCCAGTACTTC
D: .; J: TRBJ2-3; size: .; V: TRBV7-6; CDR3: CASSLEAAPGDTQYF; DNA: TGTGCCAGCAGCTTAGAGGCGGCCCCAGGAGATACGCAGTATTTT
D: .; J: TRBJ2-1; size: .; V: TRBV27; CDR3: CASSLLNEQFF; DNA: TGTGCCAGCAGTCTCCTAAATGAGCAGTTCTTC
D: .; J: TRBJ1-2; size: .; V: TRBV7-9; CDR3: CASSPPRDKAGYGYTF; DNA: TGTGCCAGCAGCCCCCCTCGGGACAAGGCAGGGTATGGCTACACCTTC
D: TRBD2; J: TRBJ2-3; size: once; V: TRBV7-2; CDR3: CASSRPGLAGEMQYF; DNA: TGTGCCAGCAGTCGTCCGGGACTAGCGGGGGAGATGCAGTATTTT